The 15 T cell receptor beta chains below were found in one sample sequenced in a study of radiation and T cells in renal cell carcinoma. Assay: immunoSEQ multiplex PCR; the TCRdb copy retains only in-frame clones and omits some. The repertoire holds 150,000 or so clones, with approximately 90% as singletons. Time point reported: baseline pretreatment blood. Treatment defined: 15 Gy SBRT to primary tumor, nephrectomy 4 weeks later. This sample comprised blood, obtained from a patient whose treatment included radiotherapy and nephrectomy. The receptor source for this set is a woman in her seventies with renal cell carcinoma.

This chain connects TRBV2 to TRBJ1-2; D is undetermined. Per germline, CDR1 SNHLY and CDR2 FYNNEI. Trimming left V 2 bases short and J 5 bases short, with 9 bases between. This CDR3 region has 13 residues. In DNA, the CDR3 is TGTGCCAGCAGTGAATTGAGAGGGTATGGCTACACCTTC. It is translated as CASSELRGYGYTF. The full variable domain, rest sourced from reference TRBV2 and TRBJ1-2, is EPEVTQTPSHQVTQMGQEVILRCVPISNHLYFYWYRQILGQKVEFLVSFYNNEISEKSEIFDDQFSVERPDGSNFTLKIRSTKLEDSAMYFCASSELRGYGYTFGSGTRLTVV.

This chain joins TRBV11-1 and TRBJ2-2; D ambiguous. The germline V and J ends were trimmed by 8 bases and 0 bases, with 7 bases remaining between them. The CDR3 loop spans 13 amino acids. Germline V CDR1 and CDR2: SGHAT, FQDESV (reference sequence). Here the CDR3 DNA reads TGTGCCAGCGAGTTCGCGAACACCGGGGAGCTGTTTTTT. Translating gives CASEFANTGELFF.

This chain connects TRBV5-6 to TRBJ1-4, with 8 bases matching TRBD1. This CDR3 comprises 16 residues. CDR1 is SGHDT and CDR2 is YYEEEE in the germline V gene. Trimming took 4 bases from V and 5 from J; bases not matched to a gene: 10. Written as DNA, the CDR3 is TGTGCCAGCAGCAGGAGGACAGGGATCGGGAATGAAAAACTGTTTTTT. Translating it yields CASSRRTGIGNEKLFF.

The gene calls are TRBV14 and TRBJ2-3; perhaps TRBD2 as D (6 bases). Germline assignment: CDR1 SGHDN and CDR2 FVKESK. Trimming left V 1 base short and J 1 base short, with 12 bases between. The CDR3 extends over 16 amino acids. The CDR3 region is CASSQARTTRTDTQYF. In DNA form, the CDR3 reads TGTGCCAGCAGCCAAGCCCGGACTACCCGCACAGATACGCAGTATTTT.

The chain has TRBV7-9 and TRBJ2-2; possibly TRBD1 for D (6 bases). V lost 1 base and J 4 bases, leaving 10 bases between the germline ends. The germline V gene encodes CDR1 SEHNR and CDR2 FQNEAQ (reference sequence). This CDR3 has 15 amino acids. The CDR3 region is CASSLDTGSTGELFF. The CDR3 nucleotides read TGTGCCAGCAGCTTAGATACAGGGAGCACCGGGGAGCTGTTTTTT. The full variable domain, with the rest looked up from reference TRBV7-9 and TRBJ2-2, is DTGVSQNPRHKITKRGQNVTFRCDPISEHNRLYWYRQTLGQGPEFLTYFQNEAQLEKSRLLSDRFSAERPKGSFSTLEIQRTEQGDSAMYLCASSLDTGSTGELFFGEGSRLTVL.

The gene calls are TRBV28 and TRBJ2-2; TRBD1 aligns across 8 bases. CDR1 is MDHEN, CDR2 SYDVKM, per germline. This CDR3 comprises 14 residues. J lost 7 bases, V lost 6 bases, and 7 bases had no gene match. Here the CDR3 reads CASSNYRGIGELFF. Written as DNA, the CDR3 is TGTGCCAGCAGCAACTACAGGGGGATCGGGGAGCTGTTTTTT.

The CDR3 DNA reads as TGTGCCAGCAGCACTCCGGGGGGTAACAATCAGCCCCAGCATTTT. Its protein product is CASSTPGGNNQPQHF. V gene TRBV11-2 combines with J gene TRBJ1-5, with D tentatively TRBD1 (5 bases). The CDR3 is made up of 15 amino acids. Deletions cut 5 bases from V and 3 bases from J, with 14 bases between. The V gene's germline CDR1 is SGHAT and CDR2 FQNNGV.

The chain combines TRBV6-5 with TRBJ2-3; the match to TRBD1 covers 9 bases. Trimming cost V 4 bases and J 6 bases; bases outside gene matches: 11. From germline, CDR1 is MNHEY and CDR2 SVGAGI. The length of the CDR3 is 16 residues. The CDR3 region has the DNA TGTGCCAGCAGTTCCCGGGGACAGGGCGGTAGGGATACGCAGTATTTT. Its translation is CASSSRGQGGRDTQYF.

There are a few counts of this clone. The CDR3 region is CASSVVTGGRETQYF. The CDR3 DNA sequence: TGTGCCAGCAGCGTAGTCACAGGGGGCCGTGAGACCCAGTACTTC. The chain joins TRBV9 to TRBJ2-5, with TRBD1 matching over 9 bases. V gave up 0 bases and J gave up 5 bases; unmatched junction bases: 5. Germline-derived CDR1 and CDR2 are SGDLS and YYNGEE. The CDR3 sequence is 15 residues long.

The CDR3 region has the DNA TGTGCCTGGAGTGTAGGGGACTACAAACTGTTTTTT. Amino acids: CAWSVGDYKLFF. This sequence joins TRBV30 and TRBJ1-4; TRBD1 might be the D (5 bases). V was clipped by 0 bases and J by 11 bases, with 10 bases between them. Looked up from germline, CDR1 is GTSNPN and CDR2 is SVGIG (reference sequence). This CDR3 comprises 12 residues.

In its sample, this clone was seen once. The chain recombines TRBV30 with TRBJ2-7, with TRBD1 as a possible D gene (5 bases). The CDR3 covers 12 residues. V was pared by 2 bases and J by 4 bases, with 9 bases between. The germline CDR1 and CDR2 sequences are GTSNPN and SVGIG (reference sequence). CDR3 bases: TGTGCCTGGAGTCTGGACAATTACGAGCAGTACTTC. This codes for CAWSLDNYEQYF.

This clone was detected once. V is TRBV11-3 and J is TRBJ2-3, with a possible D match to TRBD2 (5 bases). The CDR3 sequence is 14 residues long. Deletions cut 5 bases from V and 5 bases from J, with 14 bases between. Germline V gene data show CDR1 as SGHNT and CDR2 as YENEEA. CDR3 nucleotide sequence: TGTGCCAGCAGCCTGTCTCGGGGTGGAGATACGCAGTATTTT. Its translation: CASSLSRGGDTQYF.

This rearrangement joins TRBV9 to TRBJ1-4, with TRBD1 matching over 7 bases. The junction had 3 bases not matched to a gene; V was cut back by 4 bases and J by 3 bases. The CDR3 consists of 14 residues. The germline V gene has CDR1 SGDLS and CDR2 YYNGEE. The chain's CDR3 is CASSPGQPNEKLFF. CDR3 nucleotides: TGTGCCAGCAGCCCGGGACAGCCTAATGAAAAACTGTTTTTT.

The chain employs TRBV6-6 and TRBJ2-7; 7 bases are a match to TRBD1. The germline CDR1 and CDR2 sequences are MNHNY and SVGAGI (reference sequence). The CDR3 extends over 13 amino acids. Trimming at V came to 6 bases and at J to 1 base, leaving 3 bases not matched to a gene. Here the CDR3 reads CASSRTGSYEQYF. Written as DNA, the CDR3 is TGTGCCAGCAGCCGGACAGGATCCTACGAGCAGTACTTC.

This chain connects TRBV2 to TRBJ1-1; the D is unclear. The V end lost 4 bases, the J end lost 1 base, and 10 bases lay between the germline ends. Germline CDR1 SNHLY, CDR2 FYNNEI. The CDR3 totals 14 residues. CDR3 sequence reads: CASSVRAANTEAFF. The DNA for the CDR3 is TGTGCCAGCAGTGTACGGGCAGCGAACACTGAAGCTTTCTTT. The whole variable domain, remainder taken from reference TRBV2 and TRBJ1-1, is EPEVTQTPSHQVTQMGQEVILRCVPISNHLYFYWYRQILGQKVEFLVSFYNNEISEKSEIFDDQFSVERPDGSNFTLKIRSTKLEDSAMYFCASSVRAANTEAFFGQGTRLTVV.